Shown below are 12 T cell receptor beta chains from a single sample sequenced in a study of shared clonotypes between healthy human individuals. TCRdb's copy holds only in-frame clones and misses some; the assay was immunoSEQ multiplex PCR. The sample yields around 1.6 million clones, 95% to 99% seen once. The sample taken for sequencing was naive CD4+ T cells sorted from blood. Subset noted: CD45RA+ positively selected. The receptors derive from a man aged 25-45 years in good health.

The chain recombines TRBV27 with TRBJ2-1, with D maybe TRBD1 (6 bases). CDR1 is MNHEY, CDR2 SMNVEV, per germline (reference sequence). V lost 7 bases and J 2 bases, leaving 12 bases between the germline ends. The CDR3 length is 14 residues. CDR3 sequence reads: CASTTRDTYNEQFF. In DNA form, the CDR3 reads TGTGCCAGCACAACTAGGGACACCTACAATGAGCAGTTCTTC.

CDR3 residues: CASSYKGAPNTGELFF. CDR3 DNA sequence: TGTGCCAGCAGTTATAAGGGGGCCCCAAACACCGGGGAGCTGTTTTTT. The chain combines TRBV6-5 with TRBJ2-2; 7 positions agree with TRBD1. The CDR3 is 16 amino acids. The V and J ends lost 3 bases and 2 bases, in that order; junction bases with no gene match: 6. CDR1 MNHEY and CDR2 SVGAGI come from the germline V gene.

CDR3 in DNA: TGCGCCAGCAGCTTGGAGACTAGCGGGATGGGAAGCGGATCTAACGAGCAGTACTTC. Protein product: CASSLETSGMGSGSNEQYF. V is TRBV5-1 and J is TRBJ2-7, with 11 bases aligning to TRBD2. The V segment lost 0 bases and the J segment 5 bases; nucleotides outside the gene matches: 16. Per germline, CDR1 SGHRS and CDR2 YFSETQ. CDR3 length: 19 amino acids.

The chain employs TRBV2 and TRBJ2-7; no reliable D call. CDR1 is SNHLY and CDR2 is FYNNEI in the germline V gene. V was clipped by 8 bases and J by 5 bases, with 13 bases between them. The CDR3 is 12 residues long. The CDR3 sequence is CASGLGRHEQYF. The CDR3 nucleotides are TGTGCCAGCGGGCTAGGTCGCCACGAGCAGTACTTC.

The chain couples TRBV5-8 to TRBJ2-7; 7 nucleotides match TRBD1. V shed 6 bases, J shed 2 bases, and the junction held 5 bases outside the gene matches. Germline CDR1 reads SGHTS; CDR2 reads YDEGEE. This CDR3 is 13 amino acids long. The CDR3 reads CASTRDRAYEQYF. The CDR3 DNA follows: TGTGCCAGCACGAGGGACAGAGCCTACGAGCAGTACTTC.

The genes are TRBV6-1 and TRBJ1-5; D is unresolved. Trimming took 5 bases from V and 0 from J, leaving 8 bases between them. Germline-derived CDR1 and CDR2 are MNHNS and SASEGT. CDR3 size: 14 residues. Written as DNA, the CDR3 is TGTGCCAGCAGTCAGACATTTAGCAATCAGCCCCAGCATTTT. Translated, it gives CASSQTFSNQPQHF.

The chain is built from TRBV2 and TRBJ2-7, with 9 bases that match TRBD2. The CDR3 has 14 amino acids. Germline loops: CDR1 SNHLY, CDR2 FYNNEI. V lost 8 bases, J lost 2 bases, and 7 bases stayed unmatched. CDR3: CASLTASGTYEQYF. For the CDR3, the DNA is TGTGCCAGCCTCACGGCTAGCGGGACCTACGAGCAGTACTTC.

The V gene is TRBV27, the J gene TRBJ1-5; D is uncertain. Germline CDR1 MNHEY, CDR2 SMNVEV (reference sequence). The V and J ends lost 4 bases and 4 bases respectively, with 8 bases between them. The CDR3 contains 13 residues. The DNA for the CDR3 is TGTGCCAGCAGTTCCTATCTGAATCAGCCCCAGCATTTT. Amino acids: CASSSYLNQPQHF.

This chain joins TRBV6-1 and TRBJ2-1, with a tentative D call TRBD2 (6 bases). The CDR3 is made up of 16 amino acids. V gave up 2 bases and J gave up 6 bases, with 17 bases separating them. CDR1 is MNHNS, CDR2 SASEGT, per germline. CDR3 sequence: CASSEWRGSARNEQFF. DNA of the CDR3: TGTGCCAGCAGTGAATGGAGGGGATCGGCCCGCAATGAGCAGTTCTTC.

This clone was detected once. The chain combines TRBV5-1 with TRBJ2-1; D perhaps matches TRBD2 (5 bases). V was shortened by 2 bases and J by 5 bases, with 8 bases between the two germline ends. The CDR3 contains 13 residues. Germline CDR1 SGHRS, CDR2 YFSETQ. CDR3 residues: CASSFFSDNEQFF. The DNA for the CDR3 is TGCGCCAGCAGCTTTTTTAGCGACAATGAGCAGTTCTTC.

This clone was seen just once. This rearrangement joins TRBV11-3 to TRBJ2-1, with 13 bases lining up with TRBD2. CDR1 SGHNT and CDR2 YENEEA come from the germline V gene. V trimming: 4 bases; J trimming: 8 bases; junction bases outside the gene matches: 11. The CDR3 runs 17 residues. The CDR3 here is CASSSLKGLAGRDEQFF. CDR3 nucleotides: TGTGCCAGCAGCTCCCTAAAGGGACTAGCGGGAAGGGATGAGCAGTTCTTC.

The V gene is TRBV5-1, the J gene TRBJ2-2; D unclear. Trimming took 1 base from V and 7 from J, leaving 14 bases between them. The CDR3 length is 15 residues. From germline, CDR1 is SGHRS and CDR2 YFSETQ. CDR3 amino acids: CASSLFSRSGGELFF. The CDR3 DNA sequence: TGCGCCAGCAGCTTGTTTAGCCGATCCGGCGGGGAGCTGTTTTTT.